Below are 24 T cell receptor beta chains sequenced from a single sample in a study of cytomegalovirus exposure and HLA in healthy donors. 60 Vbeta and 13 Jbeta primers were used in PCR. Repertoires were generated with immunoSEQ multiplex PCR, while TCRdb's copy carries only in-frame clones and drops some. The profile shows roughly 150,000 clones, roughly 80% of them singletons. Material: PBMCs. Every receptor here comes from a male donor in good health and CMV-seropositive.

This clone came up once. A junction end diverges from the germline sequence, so it may reflect a read error. The chain joins TRBV13 to TRBJ2-6; 7 nucleotides align to TRBD1. Per germline, CDR1 PRHDT and CDR2 FYEKMQ (reference sequence). The CDR3 totals 20 residues. CDR3 in amino acids: CASKRTEFDRARAGANGLTF. The CDR3 DNA follows: TGTGCCAGCAAACGAACGGAATTCGACAGGGCGAGGGCTGGGGCCAACGGCCTGACTTTC.

In this sample, this clone is medium-sized (0.01 to 0.1%). The chain combines TRBV27 with TRBJ2-7, with 7 nucleotides matching TRBD2. The germline V gene encodes CDR1 MNHEY and CDR2 SMNVEV (reference sequence). The V gene end was trimmed by 3 bases and the J gene end by 0 bases; junction bases not matched to a gene: 2. The CDR3 extends over 14 amino acids. CDR3 in DNA: TGTGCCAGCAGTTTCGCTAGCGGCTCCTACGAGCAGTACTTC. This gives the protein CASSFASGSYEQYF.

The CDR3 DNA reads TGTGCCAGCAGTTACGGGACTAGCGGGAGAAATGAGCAGTTCTTC. It is translated as CASSYGTSGRNEQFF. V gene TRBV6-5 combines with J gene TRBJ2-1, with 14 bases fitting TRBD2. V lost 2 bases to trimming and J lost 7 bases; unmatched junction nucleotides: 1. This CDR3 has 15 residues. CDR1 MNHEY and CDR2 SVGAGI come from the germline V gene.

The chain is built from TRBV5-6 and TRBJ2-1; D might be TRBD2 (7 bases). The CDR3 extends over 19 amino acids. CDR1 SGHDT and CDR2 YYEEEE come from the germline V gene. V was shortened by 4 bases and J by 8 bases, with 31 bases between the two germline ends. The CDR3 here is CASSLTRGALWESFDEQFF. CDR3 nucleotide sequence: TGTGCCAGCAGCCTGACCCGGGGGGCGCTTTGGGAGAGTTTCGATGAGCAGTTCTTC.

This chain connects TRBV19 to TRBJ2-3; D is perhaps TRBD2 (6 bases). CDR3 length: 15 residues. V was cut by 7 bases and J by 6 bases, with 20 bases left in between. Germline loops: CDR1 LNHDA, CDR2 SQIVND (reference sequence). The CDR3 spells CASTLRQGGADTQYF. DNA of the CDR3: TGTGCCAGTACCCTACGTCAGGGAGGAGCGGATACGCAGTATTTT.

The V and J genes are TRBV7-6 and TRBJ2-2; the match to TRBD2 covers 8 bases. The CDR3 loop spans 16 amino acids. Germline V CDR1 and CDR2: SGHVS, FNYEAQ. Germline trimming cut 5 bases from V and 0 bases from J; bases unmatched to any gene: 5. CDR3 bases: TGTGCCAGCAGCGAGCTCGGGGGGGCGAACACCGGGGAGCTGTTTTTT. It yields the protein CASSELGGANTGELFF. The entire variable domain, with the rest obtained from reference TRBV7-6 and TRBJ2-2, is as follows: GAGVSQSPRYKVTKRGQDVALRCDPISGHVSLYWYRQALGQGPEFLTYFNYEAQQDKSGLPNDRFSAERPEGSISTLTIQRTEQRDSAMYRCASSELGGANTGELFFGEGSRLTVL.

The gene calls are TRBV19 and TRBJ1-4; D is undetermined. Trimming took off 5 bases at V and 0 bases at J, with 7 bases between the two ends. The CDR3 consists of 14 residues. Germline V gene lookup returns CDR1 LNHDA and CDR2 SQIVND (reference sequence). DNA of the CDR3: TGTGCCAGTAGTTCCTACGCAACTAATGAAAAACTGTTTTTT. Protein: CASSSYATNEKLFF.

This chain joins TRBV7-9 and TRBJ2-3, with 13 bases matching TRBD2. The CDR3 is 17 amino acids. Germline trimming cut 1 base from V and 5 bases from J; bases unmatched to any gene: 6. CDR1 and CDR2 from the germline V gene are SEHNR and FQNEAQ (reference sequence). CDR3 residues: CASSLGGLAGVKDTQYF. The DNA for the CDR3 is TGTGCCAGCAGCTTAGGAGGACTAGCGGGAGTTAAAGATACGCAGTATTTT.

The chain has TRBV4-3 and TRBJ2-3, with 9 nucleotides matching TRBD1. The junction had 4 bases not matched to a gene; V was cut back by 4 bases and J by 5 bases. This CDR3 contains 14 residues. The germline CDR1 and CDR2 sequences are LGHNA and YSLEER. CDR3 coding DNA: TGCGCCAGCAGCCGGGACAGGGTCTTAGATACGCAGTATTTT. This gives the protein CASSRDRVLDTQYF.

The rearrangement links TRBV6-6 to TRBJ2-7, with D possibly TRBD1 on 5 matching bases. CDR1 and CDR2 (germline): MNHNY, SVGAGI (reference sequence). The CDR3 totals 14 residues. The V and J ends lost 8 bases and 6 bases respectively, with 20 bases between them. For the CDR3, the DNA is TGTGCCAGCCGACGGACAAACCGGCCTATCGAGCAGTACTTC. Its protein is CASRRTNRPIEQYF.

The J gene is TRBJ1-1, the V gene TRBV25-1; TRBD1 might be the D (6 bases). This CDR3 is 14 amino acids long. Germline CDR1 MGHDK, CDR2 SYGVNS. The ends were cut back, 4 bases at V and 8 bases at J, with 17 bases in the middle. CDR3 sequence reads: CASSVPGQKFEAFF. For the CDR3, the DNA is TGTGCCAGCAGTGTCCCGGGACAAAAATTCGAAGCTTTCTTT.

The chain couples TRBV10-2 to TRBJ2-7; 7 positions agree with TRBD2. V dropped 6 bases and J dropped 2; count of bases not matched to a gene: 10. This CDR3 spans 15 amino acids. Germline V lookup: CDR1 WSHSY, CDR2 SAAADI. The DNA of the CDR3 is TGCGCCAGCAGCCAGAGGGCTAGCGGAACCTACGAGCAGTACTTC. It translates to CASSQRASGTYEQYF.

This sequence joins TRBV7-9 and TRBJ1-1, with 8 bases matching TRBD1. Germline loops: CDR1 SEHNR, CDR2 FQNEAQ (reference sequence). V was clipped by 5 bases and J by 11 bases; unmatched bases: 10. This CDR3 is 13 amino acids long. CDR3 DNA sequence: TGTGCCAGCAGCCTTCTGACAGGGGATAGGGCTTTCTTT. Translated, it gives CASSLLTGDRAFF.

This clone has a single count. V and J are TRBV2 and TRBJ2-7; the D gene is possibly TRBD1 (7 bases). From germline, CDR1 is SNHLY and CDR2 FYNNEI. V dropped 3 bases and J dropped 6 bases, with 15 bases sitting between them. The CDR3 sequence is 14 residues long. CDR3 sequence (DNA): TGTGCCAGCAGTGAGCGGGACAGAGCCGCCGAGCAGTACTTC. It translates to CASSERDRAAEQYF.

The chain joins TRBV15 to TRBJ1-4, with 10 bases that match TRBD1. The germline V gene encodes CDR1 LNHNV and CDR2 YYDKDF (reference sequence). The CDR3 is 17 amino acids. J gave up 1 base and V 1 base, and 3 bases lay outside the gene matches. This CDR3 is CATSRVGTGETNEKLFF. CDR3 sequence (DNA): TGTGCCACCAGCAGAGTAGGGACAGGGGAAACTAATGAAAAACTGTTTTTT.

This clone was recorded a few times. V gene TRBV20-1 combines with J gene TRBJ1-2; D gene unclear. With 6 bases removed from V and 8 bases from J, the gap between germline ends came to 13 bases. This CDR3 region has 11 residues. Germline V gives CDR1 DFQATT, CDR2 SNEGSKA (reference sequence). CDR3 bases: TGCAGTGCCCGACAAGTGCTGGGCTACACCTTC. Protein: CSARQVLGYTF.

The V call is TRBV18, the J call TRBJ2-1; 9 bases map to TRBD1. The CDR3 runs to 19 residues. Germline V gene data show CDR1 as KGHSH and CDR2 as LQKENI. Trimming cost V 3 bases and J 0 bases; bases outside gene matches: 12. CDR3 residues: CASSPGTGSPEISYNEQFF. CDR3 coding DNA: TGTGCCAGCTCACCCGGGACAGGGAGTCCCGAAATCTCCTACAATGAGCAGTTCTTC.

V usage is TRBV19 and J usage is TRBJ1-2; 7 bases agree with TRBD1. With V trimmed by 5 bases and J by 4 bases, 13 bases remained unmatched. The CDR3 spans 16 residues. Germline CDR1 reads LNHDA; CDR2 reads SQIVND (reference sequence). The CDR3 DNA reads as TGTGCCAGTAGTCAGCGACAGGGAAGGTTGGGCTATGGCTACACCTTC. Its protein is CASSQRQGRLGYGYTF.

The gene calls are TRBV4-3 and TRBJ2-2, with D perhaps TRBD1 (6 bases). V was trimmed by 4 bases and J by 4 bases, leaving 10 bases between them. CDR3 length: 14 residues. Germline V gene sequence: CDR1 LGHNA, CDR2 YSLEER. In DNA form, the CDR3 reads TGCGCCAGCAGCCCCTCGGACAGCACCGGGGAGCTGTTTTTT. Protein: CASSPSDSTGELFF.

This chain links TRBV5-5 with TRBJ1-5, with D tentatively TRBD1 (5 bases). CDR3 length: 13 amino acids. With 0 bases removed from V and 7 bases from J, the gap between germline ends came to 8 bases. CDR1 and CDR2 from the germline V gene are SGHKS and YYEKEE (reference sequence). The CDR3 loop reads CASSLEGFQPQHF. The CDR3 bases are TGTGCCAGCAGCTTGGAGGGGTTCCAGCCCCAGCATTTT.

The V call is TRBV6-1, the J call TRBJ2-7; 10 bases map to TRBD2. Germline CDR1 is MNHNS and CDR2 is SASEGT. This CDR3 spans 15 amino acids. V shed 7 bases, J shed 1 base, and the junction held 7 bases outside the gene matches. CDR3 amino acids: CASTFGLAASYEQYF. The CDR3 coding sequence is TGTGCCAGCACCTTTGGACTAGCGGCTTCCTACGAGCAGTACTTC.

The sample holds a few counts of this clone. The V and J genes are TRBV5-5 and TRBJ2-1, with 9 positions matching TRBD1. Trimming at V came to 4 bases and at J to 4 bases, leaving 6 bases not matched to a gene. There are 15 residues in the CDR3. Looked up from germline, CDR1 is SGHKS and CDR2 is YYEKEE (reference sequence). CDR3 amino acids: CASSPETGGYNEQFF. CDR3 DNA: TGTGCCAGCAGCCCGGAGACAGGGGGATACAATGAGCAGTTCTTC.

The chain combines TRBV19 with TRBJ2-7; 7 bases agree with TRBD1. With 6 bases clipped from V and 2 bases from J, the junction kept 7 bases outside the gene matches. The length of the CDR3 is 14 residues. From germline, CDR1 is LNHDA and CDR2 SQIVND (reference sequence). The CDR3 DNA is TGTGCCAGTAGGCGCCGTGACAGGGCCTACGAGCAGTACTTC. Encoded protein: CASRRRDRAYEQYF.

The chain carries TRBV7-2 and TRBJ1-5; D uncertain. Per the germline V gene, CDR1 is SGHTA and CDR2 is FQGNSA. The CDR3 covers 14 residues. V lost 6 bases, J lost 8 bases, and 17 bases lay in between. CDR3 nucleotide sequence: TGTGCCAGCAGTCCGGACTCATCGGGTGAGCCCCAGCATTTT. This sequence encodes CASSPDSSGEPQHF.